This T cell receptor (beta chain) emerged from a study of identical twins. The study's findings and limits: Beta out-of-frame sequences displayed a weaker excess of sharing between twins.

In the case of this clonotype: Its antigen is not identified. Since a much larger clone is just one base distant, this may be a read error.

A universal primer site was added by template switching, and unique molecular identifiers were carried by the cDNA. TCRdb passed the 5' RACE reads through MiXCR, listing each CDR3 protein once. Of roughly 1,500,000 distinct CDR3 sequences listed, roughly a third were seen once; the top ten hold 0.27%. This CDR3 spans 15 amino acids. Germline V gene lookup returns CDR1 SGHRS and CDR2 YFSETQ. With 2 bases removed from V and 0 bases from J, the gap between germline ends came to 9 bases. The receptor comes from a newborn girl in good health. What was sequenced was cord blood. The V call is TRBV5-1, the J call TRBJ2-1; D unresolved. The DNA for the CDR3 is TGCGCCAGCAGCTTAAGGTATGGCTCCTACAATGAGCAGTTCTTC. It is translated as CASSLRYGSYNEQFF.